This T cell receptor (beta chain) was recorded in a study of tissue T cells after allogeneic stem cell transplantation. Findings and caveats of the study: Tissue-detected TCR repertoire was only partly captured by blood and spleen T cells. Anatomically similar tissues had similar TCR repertoires within each patient.

Of note for this clone: As yet, its antigen is unknown. These gene names are mouse names.

Clones were sequenced by immunoSEQ multiplex PCR, and TCRdb holds only the in-frame ones, with some missing. The top ten clones hold around 0.5% of a sample with more than 45,000 clones, approximately 70% of them seen once. What was sequenced was sorted cells pooled from one or two spleens. The receptor's source is a pool of C57BL/6 mice in good health.

CDR3 bases read: TGTGCCAGCAGCTACAGGGTTGGCACAGAAGTCTTC. It translates to CASSYRVGTEVF. The full-length CDR3 reads as CASSYRVGTEVFF. V and J are TRBV26 and TRBJ1-1, with D maybe TRBD1 (6 bases). The DNA ends 1 residue before the CDR3 does, and the rest of the CDR3 is filled in from the germline J gene. Trimming removed 6 bases from V and 4 bases from J, with 12 bases in between. Germline V gives CDR1 KGHPV, CDR2 FQNQEV (reference sequence). CDR3 length: 13 residues.